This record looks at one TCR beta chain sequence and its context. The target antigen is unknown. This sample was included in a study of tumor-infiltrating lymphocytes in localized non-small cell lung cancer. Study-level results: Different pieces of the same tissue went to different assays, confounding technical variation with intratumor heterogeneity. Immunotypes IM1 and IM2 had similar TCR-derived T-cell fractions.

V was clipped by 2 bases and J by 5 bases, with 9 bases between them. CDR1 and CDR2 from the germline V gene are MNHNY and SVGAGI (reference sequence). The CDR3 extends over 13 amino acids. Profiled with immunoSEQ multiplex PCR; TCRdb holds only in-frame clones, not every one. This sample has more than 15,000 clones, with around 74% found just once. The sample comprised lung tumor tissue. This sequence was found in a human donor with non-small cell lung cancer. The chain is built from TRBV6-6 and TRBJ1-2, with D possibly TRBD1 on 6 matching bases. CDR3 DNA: TGTGCCAGCAGTTACCCCGGACAGTATGGCTACACCTTC. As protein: CASSYPGQYGYTF.